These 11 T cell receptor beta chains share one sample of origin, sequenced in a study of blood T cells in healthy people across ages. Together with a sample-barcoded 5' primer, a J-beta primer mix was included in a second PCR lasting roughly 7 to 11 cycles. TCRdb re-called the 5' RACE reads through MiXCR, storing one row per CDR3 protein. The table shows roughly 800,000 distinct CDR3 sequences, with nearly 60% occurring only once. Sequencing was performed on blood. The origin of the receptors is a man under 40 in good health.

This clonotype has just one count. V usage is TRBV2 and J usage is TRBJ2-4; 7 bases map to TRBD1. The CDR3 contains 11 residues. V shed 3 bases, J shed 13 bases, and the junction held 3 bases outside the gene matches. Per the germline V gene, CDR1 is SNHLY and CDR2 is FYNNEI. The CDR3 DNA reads TGTGCCAGCAGTGAGGGACAGCCCCAGTACTTC. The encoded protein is CASSEGQPQYF. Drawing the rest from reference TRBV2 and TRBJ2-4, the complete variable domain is EPEVTQTPSHQVTQMGQEVILRCVPISNHLYFYWYRQILGQKVEFLVSFYNNEISEKSEIFDDQFSVERPDGSNFTLKIRSTKLEDSAMYFCASSEGQPQYFGAGTRLSVL.

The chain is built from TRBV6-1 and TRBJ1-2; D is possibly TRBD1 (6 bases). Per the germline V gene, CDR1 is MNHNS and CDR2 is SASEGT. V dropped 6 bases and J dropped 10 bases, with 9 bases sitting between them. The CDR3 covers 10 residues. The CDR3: CASSTGTYTF. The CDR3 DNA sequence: TGTGCCAGCAGCACAGGGACCTACACCTTC.

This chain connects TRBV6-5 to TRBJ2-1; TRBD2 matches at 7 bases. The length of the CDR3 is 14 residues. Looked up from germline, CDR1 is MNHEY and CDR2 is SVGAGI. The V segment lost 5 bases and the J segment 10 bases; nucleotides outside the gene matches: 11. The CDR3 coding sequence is TGTGCCAGCAGTAATGGACTAGATGGGCCCGAGCAGTTCTTC. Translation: CASSNGLDGPEQFF.

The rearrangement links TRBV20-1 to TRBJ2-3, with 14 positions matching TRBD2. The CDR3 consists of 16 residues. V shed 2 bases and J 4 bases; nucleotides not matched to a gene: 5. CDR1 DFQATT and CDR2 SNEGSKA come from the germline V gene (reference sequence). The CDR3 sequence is CSARSGLAGVSDTQYF. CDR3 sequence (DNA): TGCAGTGCTAGATCGGGACTAGCGGGAGTCTCAGATACGCAGTATTTT.

This CDR3 is CASSLDQSRSEQFF. CDR3 coding DNA: TGTGCCAGCAGTCTAGACCAGAGCAGGTCTGAGCAGTTCTTC. The gene calls are TRBV27 and TRBJ2-1; no firm D call. Germline V gene lookup returns CDR1 MNHEY and CDR2 SMNVEV (reference sequence). Trimming pared 5 bases from V and 9 bases from J, leaving 17 bases between. The CDR3 is 14 residues long.

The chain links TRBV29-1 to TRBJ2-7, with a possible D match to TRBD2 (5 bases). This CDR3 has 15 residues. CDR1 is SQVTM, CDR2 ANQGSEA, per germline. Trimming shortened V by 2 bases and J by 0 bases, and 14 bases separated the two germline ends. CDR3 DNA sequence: TGCAGCGTTGAATCAGCGCGGGCCAACTCCTACGAGCAGTACTTC. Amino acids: CSVESARANSYEQYF.

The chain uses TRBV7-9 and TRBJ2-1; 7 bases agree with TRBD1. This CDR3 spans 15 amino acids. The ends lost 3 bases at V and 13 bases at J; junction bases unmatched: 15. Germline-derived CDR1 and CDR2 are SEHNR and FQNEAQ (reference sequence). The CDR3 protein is CASSFQGVYEETQFF. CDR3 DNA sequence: TGTGCCAGCAGCTTCCAGGGGGTTTATGAAGAGACCCAGTTCTTC.

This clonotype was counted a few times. The CDR3: CASSLSLAVDTQYF. The CDR3 nucleotides read TGTGCCAGCAGCTTATCGCTAGCGGTTGATACGCAGTATTTT. The rearrangement joins TRBV11-2 to TRBJ2-3, with 7 bases fitting TRBD2. Germline V gene data show CDR1 as SGHAT and CDR2 as FQNNGV. The CDR3 spans 14 residues. The junction had 5 bases not matched to a gene; V was cut back by 2 bases and J by 6 bases.

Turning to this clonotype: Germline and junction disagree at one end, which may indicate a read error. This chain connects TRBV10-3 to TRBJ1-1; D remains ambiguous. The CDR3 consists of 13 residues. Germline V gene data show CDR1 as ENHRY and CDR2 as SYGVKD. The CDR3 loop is CASSENENTEAFF. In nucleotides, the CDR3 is TGTGCCAGCAGTGAGAACGAAAACACTGAAGCTTTCTTT.

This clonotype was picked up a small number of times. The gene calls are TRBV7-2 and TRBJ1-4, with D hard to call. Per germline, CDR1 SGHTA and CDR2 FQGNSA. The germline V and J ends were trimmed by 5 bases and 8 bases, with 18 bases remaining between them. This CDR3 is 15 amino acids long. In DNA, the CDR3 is TGTGCCAGCAGCCTACACGGGCTATCGGGCGAAAAACTGTTTTTT. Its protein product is CASSLHGLSGEKLFF.

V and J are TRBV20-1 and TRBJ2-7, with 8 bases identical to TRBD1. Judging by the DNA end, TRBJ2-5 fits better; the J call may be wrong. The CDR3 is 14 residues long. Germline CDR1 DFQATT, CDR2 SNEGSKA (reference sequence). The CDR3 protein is CSVLRGRDGETQYF. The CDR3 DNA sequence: TGCAGTGTCCTCAGGGGGCGAGATGGAGAGACCCAGTACTTC.